Sequencing of this T cell receptor (beta chain) was carried out in a study of regulatory T cells in long-lasting Graves disease. Study-wide results and limits: TRBV28, TRBJ1-2 and TRBJ2-5 were favored in persistent disease.

The sample's time point: persistent/refractory GD, antithyroid drugs over 5 years with positive TRAb. RNA from PBMCs was the source of the TCR library. This clonotype was observed many times. What it binds is unknown. The germline gives CDR1 LGHDT, CDR2 YNNKEL (reference sequence). The junction had 8 bases not matched to a gene; V was cut back by 4 bases and J by 7 bases. This CDR3 region has 15 residues. Construction of the TCR beta libraries employed iRepertoire HTBI primers in conjunction with Arm-PCR of CDR3 regions. TCRdb reprocessed the multiplex PCR reads with MiXCR, giving one entry per CDR3 protein. The sample lists 300,000 to 350,000 distinct CDR3 sequences, around a fifth occurring once.

This chain joins TRBV3-1 and TRBJ2-2, with TRBD1 matching 8 bases. This receptor was taken from a female donor with Graves disease. The sample was peripheral blood mononuclear cells (PBMCs), taken when the disease was refractory, from a patient treated with antithyroid drugs. The CDR3 loop is CASSLGQGVGGELFF. As DNA, the CDR3 is TGTGCCAGCAGCCTAGGACAGGGAGTAGGCGGGGAGCTGTTTTTT. Filled out from reference TRBV3-1 and TRBJ2-2, the complete variable domain reads DTAVSQTPKYLVTQMGNDKSIKCEQNLGHDTMYWYKQDSKKFLKIMFSYNNKELIINETVPNRFSPKSPDKAHLNLHINSLELGDSAVYFCASSLGQGVGGELFFGEGSRLTVL.